One sample yielded the 32 T cell receptor beta chains listed below, sequenced in a study of spatial heterogeneity in lung cancer. Study-wide findings and caveats: Within tumors, counts of expanded alpha and beta TCRs tracked tumor mutation counts.

Their specific antigens are unknown. As for time point: sample taken at primary tumor resection. MiXCR, applied by TCRdb to the 5' RACE reads, yields one record per CDR3 protein. The sample records about 23,000 distinct CDR3 sequences, under 8% being singletons. The sequencing here drew on lung tumor tissue, taken at surgery. The receptors stem from a male donor with early-stage non-small cell lung cancer.

At least ten counts were recorded for this clonotype. The chain uses TRBV28 and TRBJ1-6; no clear D. V shed 6 bases and J shed 9 bases, with 9 bases lying between them. Germline CDR1 MDHEN, CDR2 SYDVKM. The CDR3 spans 12 residues. The CDR3 DNA is TGTGCCAGCAGAAGGGAGGGTTCACCCCTCCACTTT. It encodes CASRREGSPLHF.

Many counts were recorded for this clonotype. The chain employs TRBV28 and TRBJ1-4; TRBD1 is a possible D gene (5 bases). Germline assignment: CDR1 MDHEN and CDR2 SYDVKM. CDR3 size: 15 residues. V dropped 8 bases and J dropped 1 base, with 14 bases sitting between them. CDR3: CASLRGDRTNEKLFF. The CDR3 region has the DNA TGTGCCAGCCTTAGGGGTGACAGAACTAATGAAAAACTGTTTTTT.

This clonotype showed up many times. The rearrangement uses TRBV10-3 and TRBJ2-2; D unresolved. This CDR3 contains 14 residues. The V and J ends lost 7 bases and 0 bases respectively, with 9 bases between them. Germline-derived CDR1 and CDR2 are ENHRY and SYGVKD. The CDR3 spells CAITLDPNTGELFF. The CDR3 region has the DNA TGTGCCATCACCCTGGACCCGAACACCGGGGAGCTGTTTTTT.

The sample holds many counts of this clonotype. This chain joins TRBV9 and TRBJ2-3; 9 bases agree with TRBD1. The CDR3 totals 15 residues. Germline-derived CDR1 and CDR2 are SGDLS and YYNGEE. Losses at the gene ends were 0 bases for V and 4 bases for J; bases not matched to a gene: 3. The DNA of the CDR3 is TGTGCCAGCAGCGTAGGGACAGGGGAAGCAGATACGCAGTATTTT. As protein: CASSVGTGEADTQYF.

There are many counts of this clonotype. V is TRBV6-5 and J is TRBJ1-4; D unclear. Trimming cost V 0 bases and J 4 bases, with 9 bases left between them. CDR3 size: 15 residues. Looked up from germline, CDR1 is MNHEY and CDR2 is SVGAGI. The CDR3 loop reads CASSYSGGFNEKLFF. The CDR3 coding sequence is TGTGCCAGCAGTTACTCCGGCGGATTTAATGAAAAACTGTTTTTT.

In regard to this clonotype: An end of the junction differs from the germline gene, which may be a read error. This chain joins TRBV6-6 and TRBJ1-5, with D hard to call. The CDR3 has 11 residues. Germline CDR1 and CDR2: MNHNY and SVGAGI (reference sequence). In nucleotides, the CDR3 is TGTGCCAGCACCCCGGGCCGGGGAATTCTTTGG. Translated, it gives CASTPGRGILW.

This clonotype was counted ten times or more. The rearrangement joins TRBV5-1 to TRBJ2-2; 8 nucleotides align to TRBD1. J lost 6 bases, V lost 3 bases, and 7 bases had no gene match. The CDR3 spans 15 residues. CDR1 is SGHRS, CDR2 YFSETQ, per germline. The CDR3 coding sequence is TGCGCCAGCAGCTCCCTATCACAGGGGGCCGGGGAGCTGTTTTTT. It yields the protein CASSSLSQGAGELFF.

This clonotype showed up many times. The CDR3 spells CASSRDNRNTEAFF. In DNA, the CDR3 is TGTGCCAGCAGCCGAGATAACAGGAACACTGAAGCTTTCTTT. The chain combines TRBV11-3 with TRBJ1-1; D not resolved. This CDR3 region has 14 residues. Germline V gene lookup returns CDR1 SGHNT and CDR2 YENEEA. V lost 5 bases to trimming and J lost 1 base, with 11 bases between them. The whole variable domain, filled in from reference TRBV11-3 and TRBJ1-1, reads EAGVVQSPRYKIIEKKQPVAFWCNPISGHNTLYWYLQNLGQGPELLIRYENEEAVDDSQLPKDRFSAERLKGVDSTLKIQPAELGDSAVYLCASSRDNRNTEAFFGQGTRLTVV.

The table lists this clonotype with many counts. The chain couples TRBV24-1 to TRBJ2-3; the D is unclear. Looked up from germline, CDR1 is KGHDR and CDR2 is SFDVKD. V was trimmed by 4 bases and J by 0 bases, leaving 10 bases between them. This CDR3 region has 15 residues. As DNA, the CDR3 is TGTGCCACCAGTGACTGGACGTCTAGCACAGATACGCAGTATTTT. Residues: CATSDWTSSTDTQYF.

In its sample, this clonotype was seen many times. The V call is TRBV12-3 or TRBV12-4, the J call TRBJ2-1, with 9 bases that match TRBD2. Germline trimming cut 1 base from V and 6 bases from J; bases unmatched to any gene: 4. This CDR3 region has 15 residues. In DNA form, the CDR3 reads TGTGCCAGCAGTTTAGGCGGGACTAGCCGCAATGAGCAGTTCTTC. Amino acid sequence: CASSLGGTSRNEQFF.

This clonotype is judged medium-sized. The limits of the CDR3 on the DNA are not certain, so only TCRdb's listed CDR3 is given. This chain links TRBV9 with TRBJ2-2; TRBD2 is the table's D call, not checked against the DNA. CDR1 and CDR2 (germline): SGDLS, YYNGEE. Including both end residues, the CDR3 is 16 amino acids long. This CDR3 is CASSARDFRGTGELFF.

V and J are TRBV6-1 and TRBJ2-5, with D possibly matching TRBD2 (6 bases). V lost 8 bases and J 2 bases, leaving 15 bases between the germline ends. Per the germline V gene, CDR1 is MNHNS and CDR2 is SASEGT. The CDR3 extends over 14 amino acids. CDR3 sequence (DNA): TGTGCCAGCGTGCCGGGACTCACACAAGAGACCCAGTACTTC. Encoded protein: CASVPGLTQETQYF.

Many counts were recorded for this clonotype. The chain links TRBV5-1 to TRBJ2-1; 10 positions match TRBD2. The CDR3 has 14 amino acids. V lost 4 bases and J lost 8; bases outside the gene matches: 6. The V gene's germline CDR1 is SGHRS and CDR2 YFSETQ. CDR3 region: CASSTTSGKYEQFF. In nucleotides, the CDR3 is TGCGCCAGCAGCACAACTAGCGGGAAGTATGAGCAGTTCTTC.

Turning to this clonotype: A much larger clonotype is one base distant, so this may be a read error. The V and J genes are TRBV25-1 and TRBJ1-1, with D uncertain. Trimming removed 2 bases from V and 6 bases from J, with 13 bases in between. Germline assignment: CDR1 MGHDK and CDR2 SYGVNS. This CDR3 is built from 14 residues. CDR3 amino acids: CASSEPVGFAEAFF. The CDR3 DNA follows: TGTGCCAGCAGTGAACCGGTCGGTTTCGCTGAAGCTTTCTTT.

This clonotype showed up many times. The chain recombines TRBV7-9 with TRBJ2-2; TRBD2 is a possible D gene (5 bases). Germline V gives CDR1 SEHNR, CDR2 FQNEAQ (reference sequence). The germline V and J ends were trimmed by 2 bases and 6 bases, with 13 bases remaining between them. This CDR3 is 15 amino acids long. CDR3 in amino acids: CASSLLNSAAGELFF. CDR3 coding DNA: TGTGCCAGCAGCTTATTAAATAGCGCCGCCGGGGAGCTGTTTTTT.

This clonotype was seen at least ten times. The chain combines TRBV7-2 with TRBJ2-1; D possibly corresponds to TRBD2 (5 bases). This CDR3 has 14 amino acids. Looked up from germline, CDR1 is SGHTA and CDR2 is FQGNSA. The V gene lost 3 bases and the J gene lost 2 bases, with 8 bases spanning the gap. The CDR3 coding sequence is TGTGCCAGCAGCTTTTACGGGACCTACAATGAGCAGTTCTTC. As protein: CASSFYGTYNEQFF. Full variable domain (remainder filled in from reference TRBV7-2 and TRBJ2-1): GAGVSQSPSNKVTEKGKDVELRCDPISGHTALYWYRQSLGQGLEFLIYFQGNSAPDKSGLPSDRFSAERTGGSVSTLTIQRTQQEDSAVYLCASSFYGTYNEQFFGPGTRLTVL.

This clonotype was seen many times. The chain has TRBV9 and TRBJ2-6; D is ambiguous. The germline gives CDR1 SGDLS, CDR2 YYNGEE. The V end was cut by 0 bases, the J end by 0 bases, with 10 bases between. The CDR3 runs 17 residues. The CDR3 DNA follows: TGTGCCAGCAGCGTAGCTCCAGAGGTCTCTGGGGCCAACGTCCTGACTTTC. Protein: CASSVAPEVSGANVLTF.

Many counts were recorded for this clonotype. V gene TRBV10-3 combines with J gene TRBJ2-2; D not resolved. The CDR3 length is 13 residues. Per the germline V gene, CDR1 is ENHRY and CDR2 is SYGVKD. V lost 4 bases and J lost 2, with 5 bases in between. CDR3 in DNA: TGTGCCATCAGTGCGTCAAACACCGGGGAGCTGTTTTTT. Protein sequence: CAISASNTGELFF.

This clonotype was counted ten times or more. The chain links TRBV5-1 to TRBJ1-6; no definite D call. Germline V lookup: CDR1 SGHRS, CDR2 YFSETQ. The length of the CDR3 is 15 residues. V was shortened by 0 bases and J by 6 bases, with 10 bases between the two germline ends. This chain's CDR3 is CASSLVSERNSPLHF. The CDR3 DNA follows: TGCGCCAGCAGCTTGGTGTCAGAACGTAATTCACCCCTCCACTTT.

This clonotype has a count of ten or more. The V gene is TRBV11-2, the J gene TRBJ2-1; D is undetermined. The CDR3 has 9 residues. V was shortened by 8 bases and J by 15 bases, with 11 bases between the two germline ends. Germline CDR1 and CDR2: SGHAT and FQNNGV. The DNA for the CDR3 is TGTGCCAGCGGGCCTAGTCCGTTCTTC. Translation: CASGPSPFF.

There are many counts of this clonotype. This chain links TRBV5-1 with TRBJ2-3; D is perhaps TRBD2 (6 bases). CDR1 SGHRS and CDR2 YFSETQ come from the germline V gene. The V end lost 0 bases, the J end lost 4 bases, and 9 bases lay between the germline ends. The CDR3 is 14 residues long. The CDR3 nucleotides are TGCGCCAGCAGCTTGGCGGGAGAGGCAGATACGCAGTATTTT. It yields the protein CASSLAGEADTQYF. The full variable domain, completed using reference TRBV5-1 and TRBJ2-3, is KAGVTQTPRYLIKTRGQQVTLSCSPISGHRSVSWYQQTPGQGLQFLFEYFSETQRNKGNFPGRFSGRQFSNSRSEMNVSTLELGDSALYLCASSLAGEADTQYFGPGTRLTVL.

This clonotype has at least ten counts. The chain uses TRBV30 and TRBJ1-3; 7 nucleotides match TRBD1. CDR1 is GTSNPN and CDR2 is SVGIG in the germline V gene (reference sequence). The trim removed 5 bases at V and 10 bases at J, leaving 11 bases unmatched. The CDR3 is 13 amino acids. The CDR3 here is CAWVDRETGTIYF. The DNA of the CDR3 is TGTGCCTGGGTCGACAGGGAAACAGGGACCATATATTTT.

The chain couples TRBV5-1 to TRBJ1-4; a possible D gene is TRBD1 (5 bases). Trimming left V 3 bases short and J 13 bases short, with 13 bases between. Germline loops: CDR1 SGHRS, CDR2 YFSETQ. This CDR3 is built from 12 residues. The CDR3: CASSYDSEVLFF. CDR3 sequence (DNA): TGCGCCAGCAGCTACGACAGCGAAGTACTGTTTTTT.

This clonotype is labeled medium-sized. This chain connects TRBV12-3 or TRBV12-4 to TRBJ1-1; weak D call: TRBD1 (5 bases). Trimming stripped 4 bases from V and 5 bases from J, with 17 bases between. This CDR3 comprises 15 residues. CDR3 protein: CASSSQGGAGTEAFF. Written as DNA, the CDR3 is TGTGCCAGCAGTTCCCAGGGCGGGGCGGGGACTGAAGCTTTCTTT.

This clonotype was seen repeatedly, ten times or more. The chain joins TRBV28 to TRBJ1-5; tentative D call: TRBD1 (6 bases). This CDR3 has 13 residues. Germline lookup yields CDR1 MDHEN and CDR2 SYDVKM. V lost 6 bases and J 11 bases, leaving 17 bases between the germline ends. CDR3 DNA: TGTGCCAGCAGCCAGGGTAGGGGGAGGTCCCAGCATTTT. Its protein is CASSQGRGRSQHF.

There are many counts of this clonotype. This chain uses TRBV5-1 with TRBJ1-1, with a possible D match to TRBD1 (5 bases). The CDR3 extends over 14 amino acids. CDR1 and CDR2 (germline): SGHRS, YFSETQ. Trimming cost V 4 bases and J 4 bases, with 14 bases left between them. CDR3 nucleotides: TGCGCCAGCAGCCCCCGGGACGTCGGCACTGAAGCTTTCTTT. Encoded protein: CASSPRDVGTEAFF.

This clonotype was seen ten or more times. The chain has TRBV28 and TRBJ1-6; D unclear. Germline assignment: CDR1 MDHEN and CDR2 SYDVKM. This CDR3 has 14 residues. V dropped 6 bases and J dropped 2 bases, with 8 bases sitting between them. This chain's CDR3 is CASRGYTYNSPLHF. CDR3 coding DNA: TGTGCCAGCAGGGGGTACACCTATAATTCACCCCTCCACTTT.

This clonotype was recorded many times. The J gene is TRBJ2-2, the V gene TRBV5-1; the match to TRBD1 covers 8 bases. The CDR3 sequence is 15 residues long. Germline CDR1 reads SGHRS; CDR2 reads YFSETQ. Trimming at V came to 4 bases and at J to 6 bases, leaving 8 bases not matched to a gene. CDR3 sequence reads: CASSPEDRVAGELFF. The CDR3 nucleotides read TGCGCCAGCAGCCCAGAGGACAGGGTAGCCGGGGAGCTGTTTTTT. Combining the CDR3 with reference TRBV5-1 and TRBJ2-2 gives the whole variable domain KAGVTQTPRYLIKTRGQQVTLSCSPISGHRSVSWYQQTPGQGLQFLFEYFSETQRNKGNFPGRFSGRQFSNSRSEMNVSTLELGDSALYLCASSPEDRVAGELFFGEGSRLTVL.

To note about this clonotype: This clone may be a read error of a much larger clone one base away. The chain combines TRBV9 with TRBJ1-3, with 7 bases lining up with TRBD1. This CDR3 is built from 14 residues. Looked up from germline, CDR1 is SGDLS and CDR2 is YYNGEE. In DNA, the CDR3 is TGTGCCAGCAGCAACAGGGGCTCTGGAATCACCATATATTTT. Its translation is CASSNRGSGITIYF.

This clonotype occurred many times. The rearrangement links TRBV7-2 to TRBJ2-3; D remains unclear. The CDR3 is 13 amino acids. CDR1 SGHTA and CDR2 FQGNSA come from the germline V gene. The germline V and J ends were trimmed by 1 base and 7 bases, with 9 bases remaining between them. CDR3 sequence (DNA): TGTGCCAGCAGCTTAGACCCTACTTATACGCAGTATTTT. Translated: CASSLDPTYTQYF. Looking up the rest from reference TRBV7-2 and TRBJ2-3 gives the full variable domain: GAGVSQSPSNKVTEKGKDVELRCDPISGHTALYWYRQSLGQGLEFLIYFQGNSAPDKSGLPSDRFSAERTGGSVSTLTIQRTQQEDSAVYLCASSLDPTYTQYFGPGTRLTVL.

This clonotype appeared many times. This CDR3 reads CASSWDLAAESGELFF. The CDR3 DNA follows: TGTGCCAGCAGTTGGGATCTAGCGGCCGAGAGCGGGGAGCTGTTTTTT. The rearrangement links TRBV12-3 or TRBV12-4 to TRBJ2-2, with TRBD2 identical over 7 bases. V trimming: 4 bases; J trimming: 7 bases; junction bases outside the gene matches: 12. CDR3 length: 16 residues.

This clonotype was observed a handful of times. The J gene is TRBJ2-1, the V gene TRBV29-1; D unclear. This CDR3 is 12 amino acids long. Germline CDR1 SQVTM, CDR2 ANQGSEA. Trimming stripped 4 bases from V and 4 bases from J, with 8 bases between. This CDR3 is CSVAADYNEQFF. CDR3 in DNA: TGCAGCGTTGCGGCAGATTACAATGAGCAGTTCTTC.